The 11 T cell receptor beta chains below come from one sample, sequenced in a study of shared clonotypes between healthy human individuals. Using immunoSEQ multiplex PCR, the repertoire was profiled, and TCRdb retains in-frame clones only, with some absent. The data hold more than 2 million clones, with about 94% observed a single time. Sequenced input: naive CD4+ T cells sorted from blood. Subset reported: CD45RA+ positively selected. These receptors all come from a man between 18 and 35 years old in good health.

DNA of the CDR3: TGTGCCAGCAGAACAAGACAGGGGCTGGGCGAGCAGTACTTC. Translated: CASRTRQGLGEQYF. This chain connects TRBV28 to TRBJ2-7; 8 bases match TRBD1. The CDR3 is made up of 14 amino acids. Germline CDR1 MDHEN, CDR2 SYDVKM. Trimming cost V 6 bases and J 6 bases; bases outside gene matches: 10.

Written as DNA, the CDR3 is TGCGCCAGCAGCTTGGTGACAGGTCTAAACTCTGGAAACACCATATATTTT. Encoded protein: CASSLVTGLNSGNTIYF. The chain joins TRBV5-1 to TRBJ1-3; maybe TRBD1 (6 bases). Per germline, CDR1 SGHRS and CDR2 YFSETQ. V gave up 0 bases and J gave up 0 bases, with 13 bases separating them. The CDR3 loop spans 17 amino acids.

This chain connects TRBV18 to TRBJ1-6; 9 positions agree with TRBD1. J lost 0 bases, V lost 6 bases, and 6 bases had no gene match. The CDR3 is made up of 17 amino acids. Per germline, CDR1 KGHSH and CDR2 LQKENI. Here the CDR3 DNA reads TGTGCCAGCTCCCCGACAGGGGGAAGCTCCTATAATTCACCCCTCCACTTT. Amino acid sequence: CASSPTGGSSYNSPLHF.

Regarding this clone: The sample has other DNA sequences that encode this CDR3 too. The chain recombines TRBV18 with TRBJ1-4, with D possibly being TRBD1 (5 bases). V shed 5 bases and J shed 0 bases, with 7 bases lying between them. Per the germline V gene, CDR1 is KGHSH and CDR2 is LQKENI. CDR3 length: 14 residues. The CDR3 coding sequence is TGTGCCAGCTCATCGACAGCAACTAATGAAAAACTGTTTTTT. Translated: CASSSTATNEKLFF.

The V call is TRBV6-5, the J call TRBJ1-1; D ambiguous. This CDR3 has 13 residues. V lost 6 bases and J 0 bases, leaving 8 bases between the germline ends. The germline CDR1 and CDR2 sequences are MNHEY and SVGAGI. The CDR3 nucleotides are TGTGCCAGCAGGCATCAAATGAACACTGAAGCTTTCTTT. Its protein product is CASRHQMNTEAFF.

This chain uses TRBV19 with TRBJ1-5; D unresolved. This CDR3 region has 12 residues. With 8 bases removed from V and 4 bases from J, the gap between germline ends came to 9 bases. CDR1 and CDR2 (germline): LNHDA, SQIVND (reference sequence). The CDR3 sequence is CASAHLNQPQHF. The CDR3 DNA follows: TGTGCCAGTGCCCATCTTAATCAGCCCCAGCATTTT.

This CDR3 is CAISGSRGSDTQYF. CDR3 in DNA: TGTGCCATCAGTGGAAGTCGGGGGTCGGATACGCAGTATTTT. The rearrangement joins TRBV10-3 to TRBJ2-3; D possibly corresponds to TRBD2 (6 bases). CDR1 is ENHRY, CDR2 SYGVKD, per germline. V lost 4 bases and J lost 6, with 14 bases in between. The length of the CDR3 is 14 residues.

This chain uses TRBV7-8 with TRBJ2-7; 11 bases map to TRBD2. This CDR3 spans 20 amino acids. The germline V gene has CDR1 SGHVS and CDR2 FQNEAQ. Germline trimming cut 0 bases from V and 2 bases from J; bases unmatched to any gene: 15. CDR3 in amino acids: CASSLAWPSGGTMGTYEQYF. The CDR3 coding sequence is TGTGCCAGCAGCTTAGCGTGGCCTAGCGGGGGGACAATGGGTACCTACGAGCAGTACTTC.

As regards this clone: Other DNA sequences in this specimen translate into the identical CDR3. This chain connects TRBV28 to TRBJ2-7, with unresolved D. The CDR3 runs 12 residues. Germline lookup yields CDR1 MDHEN and CDR2 SYDVKM. The V end was cut by 3 bases, the J end by 4 bases, with 7 bases between. The DNA of the CDR3 is TGTGCCAGCAGTTTGGTAGGATACGAGCAGTACTTC. Translation gives CASSLVGYEQYF.

The chain has TRBV14 and TRBJ2-2; 7 bases fit TRBD1. Germline V CDR1 and CDR2: SGHDN, FVKESK. After removal of 3 bases from V and 4 bases from J, the junction contained 8 bases not matched to a gene. The CDR3 loop spans 16 amino acids. CDR3 region: CASSQETGAGTGELFF. CDR3 bases: TGTGCCAGCAGCCAGGAAACAGGGGCGGGCACCGGGGAGCTGTTTTTT. Full variable domain (remainder filled in from reference TRBV14 and TRBJ2-2): EAGVTQFPSHSVIEKGQTVTLRCDPISGHDNLYWYRRVMGKEIKFLLHFVKESKQDESGMPNNRFLAERTGGTYSTLKVQPAELEDSGVYFCASSQETGAGTGELFFGEGSRLTVL.

This chain uses TRBV5-5 with TRBJ2-7; tentatively, D is TRBD1 or TRBD2 (5 bases each). The CDR3 totals 14 residues. Germline V lookup: CDR1 SGHKS, CDR2 YYEKEE (reference sequence). V was cut by 5 bases and J by 0 bases, with 12 bases left in between. CDR3 sequence reads: CASRGDPGSYEQYF. The CDR3 region has the DNA TGTGCCAGCAGGGGGGACCCAGGCTCCTACGAGCAGTACTTC.